The source of this T cell receptor beta chain is a study of blood T cells in healthy people across ages (dated by TCRdb to about 2015). Some background on the complete study: In model experiments, template switching captured about one uniquely barcoded TCR beta cDNA molecule for every two T cells. To track age-related changes in TCR beta repertoire diversity, the study relied on deep sequencing normalized with unique cDNA molecular identifiers. Donors were grouped into four age groups: young (average 16 years), middle-aged (about 38), aged (62) and long-lived (around 80). To avoid experimental bias, donors of different ages were spread randomly across the sequencing lanes. Using the same blood draw, the study looked at two additional independent replicas of 1 million unique cDNA reads for two donors, one aged 18 to 30 and the other aged 80 or older. Overall study outcomes, separate from this receptor: As age increased, observed TCR beta diversity per million T cells dropped in a roughly linear way, and a significant reduction was already evident by age roughly 40. Conclusive comparison of naive and antigen-experienced compartments was prevented by the profiling of bulk unsorted PBMCs. Estimates of total diversity from one million sequenced T cells were regarded as lower bounds and underestimates. Donor CMV infection status was unknown, potentially confounding age-related changes in expanded clonotypes. Compared with the aged group, the long-lived group had more naive CD4+ T cells, fewer expanded clones and increased TCR diversity, suggesting age selection. A strong correlation was found between observed TCR beta diversity and the percentage of naive T cells measured by flow cytometry.

V loses 0 bases, J loses 6 bases, and the germline ends lie 13 bases apart. The CDR3 runs 15 residues from the cysteine to the phenylalanine. Left in the record is the CDR3 DNA by itself, 45 bases read in frame from the first base. The 39 donors, aged roughly 6 to 95 years, were systemically healthy Caucasian individuals from Russia. About 10 milliliters of peripheral blood were drawn from each donor into EDTA-treated Vacutainer tubes. Ficoll-Paque density-gradient centrifugation was used to isolate PBMCs, with at least 7 million obtained per sample. Total RNA was extracted from PBMCs with Trizol reagent, with at least 6 micrograms obtained per sample. The percentages of naive CD45RAhigh/CD27high T cells were determined by flow cytometry on a PBMC aliquot from every donor. Libraries were prepared through 5' RACE. Sequencing took place on an Illumina HiSeq 2500. A second PCR of roughly 6 to 11 cycles was run with a J-beta primer mix and a sample-barcoded 5' primer. Each TCR beta cDNA molecule received a unique molecular identifier from a template-switch 5' adaptor carrying 12 random nucleotides. Each sample yielded at least 2.5 million CDR3-containing paired-end reads. First-strand cDNA was synthesized from all RNA with the Mint cDNA synthesis kit, primed by a TRBC-specific oligonucleotide. After uracil-DNA glycosylase treatment, a first 18-cycle PCR used universal primers M1SS and BC2_uni_R on all cDNA. On the authors' methods: For normalization, 1 million high-quality reads, each with a distinct molecular identifier, were randomly selected from each sample. Instead of being binned into consensus sequences, reads that shared molecular identifiers were thrown out. MiTCR, with a Q25 quality threshold and the strictest error-elimination algorithm, was used for CDR3 identification, clonotype clustering and error correction. A nonparametric unseen species model with Euler transformation was used to estimate lower-bound total TCR beta diversity. TCRdb reran the public reads through fastp at Q25 and MiXCR, keeping productive beta chains. A single entry per CDR3 protein holds the most common genes and DNA from its merged rows. V and J calls and clone size were set by TCRdb, not the authors. A total of more than 1 million distinct CDR3 sequences appear in this sample, roughly 45% of them only once. The top ten clones comprise approximately 17% of the sample.

For this clonotype: What antigen it recognizes has not been identified. No base quality values were provided; no much bigger clone lies one nucleotide off.

In this chain, TRBV5-3 is recombined with TRBJ1-5, with TRBD1 tentatively as D gene (5 bases match). TRBV5-3 is identified as an open reading frame with a role that is uncertain. Material for sequencing was blood. The receptor comes from a woman aged 55-70 years in good health. The CDR3: CARSLAGAGSQPQHF. The nucleotide sequence is given as TGTGCCAGAAGCTTGGCCGGGGCAGGGAGTCAGCCCCAGCATTTT.